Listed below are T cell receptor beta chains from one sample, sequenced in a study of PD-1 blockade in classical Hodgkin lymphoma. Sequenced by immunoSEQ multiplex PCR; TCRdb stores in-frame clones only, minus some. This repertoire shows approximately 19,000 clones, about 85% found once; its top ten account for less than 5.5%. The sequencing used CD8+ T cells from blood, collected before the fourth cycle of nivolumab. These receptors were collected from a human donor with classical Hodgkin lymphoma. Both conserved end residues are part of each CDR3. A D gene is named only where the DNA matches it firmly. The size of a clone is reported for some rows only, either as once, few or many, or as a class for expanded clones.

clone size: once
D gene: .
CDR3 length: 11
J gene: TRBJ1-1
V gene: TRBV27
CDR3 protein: CASIWGGQAFF
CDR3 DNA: TGTGCCAGCATTTGGGGGGGGCAGGCTTTCTTT

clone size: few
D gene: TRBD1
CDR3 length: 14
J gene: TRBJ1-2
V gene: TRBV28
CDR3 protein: CASSTTGSNYGYTF
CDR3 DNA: TGTGCCAGCAGTACGACAGGGTCTAACTATGGCTACACCTTC

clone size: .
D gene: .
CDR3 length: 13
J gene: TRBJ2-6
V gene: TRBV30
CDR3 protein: CAWSVNGANVLTF
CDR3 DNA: TGTGCCTGGAGTGTAAATGGGGCCAACGTCCTGACTTTC

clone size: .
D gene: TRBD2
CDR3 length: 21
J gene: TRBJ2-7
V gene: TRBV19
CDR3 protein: CASSILAKPGLAGGISYEQYF
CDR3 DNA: TGTGCCAGTAGTATTCTAGCGAAACCCGGACTAGCGGGAGGTATATCCTACGAGCAGTACTTC

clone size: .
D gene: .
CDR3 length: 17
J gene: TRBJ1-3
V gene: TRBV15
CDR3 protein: CATSRDLEDGPGNTIYF
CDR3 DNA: TGTGCCACCAGCAGAGATCTCGAGGACGGACCTGGAAACACCATATATTTT

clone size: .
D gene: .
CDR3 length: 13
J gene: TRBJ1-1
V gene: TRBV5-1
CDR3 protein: CASSQGQNTEAFF
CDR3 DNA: TGCGCCAGCAGCCAGGGACAGAACACTGAAGCTTTCTTT

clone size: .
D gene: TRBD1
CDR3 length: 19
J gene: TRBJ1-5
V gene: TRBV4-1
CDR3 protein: CASSPGPRDRGYSNQPQHF
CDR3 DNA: TGCGCCAGCAGCCCAGGACCTCGGGACAGGGGCTATAGCAATCAGCCCCAGCATTTT

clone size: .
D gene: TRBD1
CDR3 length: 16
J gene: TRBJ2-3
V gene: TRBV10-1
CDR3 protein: CASSEWTGEGTDTQYF
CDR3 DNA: TGCGCCAGCAGTGAGTGGACAGGAGAGGGGACAGATACGCAGTATTTT

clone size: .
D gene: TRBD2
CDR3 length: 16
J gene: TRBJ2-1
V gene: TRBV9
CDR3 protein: CASSVVRLAEHGEQFF
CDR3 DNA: TGTGCCAGCAGCGTAGTACGGCTAGCGGAACACGGTGAGCAGTTCTTC

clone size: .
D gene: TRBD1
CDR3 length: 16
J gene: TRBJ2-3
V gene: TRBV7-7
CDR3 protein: CASSSLGEGGWDTQYF
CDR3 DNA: TGTGCTAGCAGCTCCCTCGGGGAAGGGGGCTGGGATACGCAGTATTTT

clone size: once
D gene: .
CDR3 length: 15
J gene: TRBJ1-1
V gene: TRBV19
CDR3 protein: CASSIPGEGGTEAFF
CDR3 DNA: TGTGCCAGTAGTATCCCCGGGGAGGGGGGAACTGAAGCTTTCTTT

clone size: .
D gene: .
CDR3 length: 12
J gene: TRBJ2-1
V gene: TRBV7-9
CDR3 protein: CASREPTREQFF
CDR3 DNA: TGTGCCAGCAGGGAGCCAACGCGTGAGCAGTTCTTC

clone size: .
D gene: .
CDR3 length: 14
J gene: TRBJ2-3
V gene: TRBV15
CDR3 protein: CATSRDSSGDTQYF
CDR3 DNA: TGTGCCACCAGCAGAGATTCCTCAGGGGATACGCAGTATTTT

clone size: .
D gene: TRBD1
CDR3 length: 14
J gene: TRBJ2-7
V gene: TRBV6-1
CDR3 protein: CASSEAGTAYEQYF
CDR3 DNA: TGTGCCAGCAGTGAGGCTGGGACAGCTTACGAGCAGTACTTC

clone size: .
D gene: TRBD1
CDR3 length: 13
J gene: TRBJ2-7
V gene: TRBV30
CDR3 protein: CAWVTGASYEQYF
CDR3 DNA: TGTGCCTGGGTGACAGGGGCCTCCTACGAGCAGTACTTC

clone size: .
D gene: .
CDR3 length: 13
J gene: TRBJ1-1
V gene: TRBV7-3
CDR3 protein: CASSLGQGTEAFF
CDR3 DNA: TGTGCCAGCAGCTTGGGGCAGGGCACTGAAGCTTTCTTT

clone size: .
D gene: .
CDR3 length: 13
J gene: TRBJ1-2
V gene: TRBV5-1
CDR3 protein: CASSPWGIGGYTF
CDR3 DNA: TGCGCCAGCAGCCCTTGGGGGATTGGGGGCTACACCTTC

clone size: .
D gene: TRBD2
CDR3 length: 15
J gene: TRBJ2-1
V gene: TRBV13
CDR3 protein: CASSLTSGGYNEQFF
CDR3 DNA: TGTGCCAGCAGTCTGACTAGCGGGGGTTACAATGAGCAGTTCTTC

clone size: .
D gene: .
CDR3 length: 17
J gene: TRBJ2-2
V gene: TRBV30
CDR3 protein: CAWIPLPPGTNTGELFF
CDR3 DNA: TGTGCCTGGATTCCCCTCCCCCCAGGCACAAACACCGGGGAGCTGTTTTTT

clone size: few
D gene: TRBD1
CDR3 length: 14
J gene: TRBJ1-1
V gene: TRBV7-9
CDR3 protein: CASSKPGQITEAFF
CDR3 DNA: TGTGCCAGCAGTAAGCCGGGACAGATCACTGAAGCTTTCTTT

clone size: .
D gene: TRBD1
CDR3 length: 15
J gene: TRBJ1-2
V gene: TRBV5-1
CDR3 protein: CASSPGQGLHYGYTF
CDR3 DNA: TGCGCCAGCAGCCCGGGACAGGGTTTACATTATGGCTACACCTTC

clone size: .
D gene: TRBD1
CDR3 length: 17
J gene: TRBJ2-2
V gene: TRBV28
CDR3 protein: CASSLSGDRVKTGELFF
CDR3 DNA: TGTGCCAGCAGTTTATCTGGAGACAGGGTAAAGACCGGGGAGCTGTTTTTT

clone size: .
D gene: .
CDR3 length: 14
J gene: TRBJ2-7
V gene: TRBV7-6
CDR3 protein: CASSPGRGTYEQYF
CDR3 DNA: TGTGCCAGCAGCCCGGGCAGGGGCACCTACGAGCAGTACTTC

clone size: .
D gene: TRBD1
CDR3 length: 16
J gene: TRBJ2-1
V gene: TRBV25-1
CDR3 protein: CASSGTGTGTYNEQFF
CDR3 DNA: TGTGCCAGCAGCGGCACCGGGACAGGGACCTACAATGAGCAGTTCTTC

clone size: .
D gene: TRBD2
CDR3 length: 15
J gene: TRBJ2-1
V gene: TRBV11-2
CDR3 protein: CASSLVAGGRNEQFF
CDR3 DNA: TGTGCCAGCAGCTTAGTGGCGGGAGGTCGCAATGAGCAGTTCTTC

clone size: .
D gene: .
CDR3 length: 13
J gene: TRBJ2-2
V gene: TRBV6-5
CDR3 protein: CASSGQSTGELFF
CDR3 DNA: TGTGCCAGCAGTGGACAGAGCACCGGGGAGCTGTTTTTT

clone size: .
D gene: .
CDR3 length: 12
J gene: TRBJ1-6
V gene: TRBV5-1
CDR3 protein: CASSLGGLPLHF
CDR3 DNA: TGCGCCAGCAGCTTGGGGGGGCTACCCCTCCACTTT

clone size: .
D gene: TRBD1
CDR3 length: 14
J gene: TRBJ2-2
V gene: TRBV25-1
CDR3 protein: CASSGDRGTGELFF
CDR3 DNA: TGTGCCAGCAGTGGCGACAGGGGCACCGGGGAGCTGTTTTTT

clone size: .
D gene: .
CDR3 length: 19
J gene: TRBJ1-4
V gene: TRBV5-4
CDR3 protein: CASSLGRGAGVGANEKLFF
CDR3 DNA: TGTGCCAGCAGCTTGGGAAGGGGGGCAGGTGTCGGAGCTAATGAAAAACTGTTTTTT

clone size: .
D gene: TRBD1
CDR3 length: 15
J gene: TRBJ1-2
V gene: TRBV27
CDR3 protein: CASSTLTGLNYGYTF
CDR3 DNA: TGTGCCAGCAGTACATTGACAGGGCTTAACTATGGCTACACCTTC

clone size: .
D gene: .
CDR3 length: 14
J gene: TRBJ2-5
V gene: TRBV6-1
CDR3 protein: CASSDVKVGETQYF
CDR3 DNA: TGTGCCAGCAGTGACGTGAAGGTGGGAGAGACCCAGTACTTC

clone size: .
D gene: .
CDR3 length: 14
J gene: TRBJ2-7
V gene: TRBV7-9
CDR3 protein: CASSSPDTFYEQYF
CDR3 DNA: TGTGCCAGCAGCTCCCCCGACACATTCTACGAGCAGTACTTC

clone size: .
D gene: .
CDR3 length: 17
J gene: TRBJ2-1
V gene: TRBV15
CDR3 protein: CATSREWGERPYNEQFF
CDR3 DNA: TGTGCCACCAGCAGAGAATGGGGGGAGAGGCCCTACAATGAGCAGTTCTTC

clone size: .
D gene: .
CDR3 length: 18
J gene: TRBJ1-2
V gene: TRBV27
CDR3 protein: CASGRAPPGEIRYSGYTF
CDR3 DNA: TGTGCCAGCGGCCGAGCCCCGCCAGGAGAGATTCGGTATAGTGGCTACACCTTC

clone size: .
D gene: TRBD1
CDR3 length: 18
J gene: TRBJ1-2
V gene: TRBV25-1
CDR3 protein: CASSEGPGQALSGHGYTF
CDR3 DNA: TGTGCCAGCAGTGAGGGGCCCGGACAGGCTCTTTCGGGTCATGGCTACACCTTC

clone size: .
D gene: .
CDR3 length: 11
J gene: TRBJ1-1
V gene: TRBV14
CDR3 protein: CASTTGVLAFF
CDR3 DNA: TGTGCCAGCACCACGGGGGTCTTAGCTTTCTTT

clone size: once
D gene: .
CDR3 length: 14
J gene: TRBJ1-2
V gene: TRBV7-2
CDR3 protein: CASSFGGANYGYTF
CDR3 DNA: TGTGCCAGCAGCTTCGGGGGAGCTAACTATGGCTACACCTTC

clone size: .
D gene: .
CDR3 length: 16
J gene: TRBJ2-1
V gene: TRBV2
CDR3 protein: CASSAPIGRTYNEQFF
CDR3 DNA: TGTGCCAGCAGTGCCCCGATCGGGCGGACCTACAATGAGCAGTTCTTC

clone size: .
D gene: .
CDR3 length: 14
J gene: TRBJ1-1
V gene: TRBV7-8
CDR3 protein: CASSLVEQGTEAFF
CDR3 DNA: TGTGCCAGCAGCTTAGTTGAGCAGGGGACTGAAGCTTTCTTT

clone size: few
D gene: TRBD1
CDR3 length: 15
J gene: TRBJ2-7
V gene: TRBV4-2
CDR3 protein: CASSMGQVGAYEQYF
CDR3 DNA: TGTGCCAGCAGCATGGGACAGGTAGGAGCCTACGAGCAGTACTTC

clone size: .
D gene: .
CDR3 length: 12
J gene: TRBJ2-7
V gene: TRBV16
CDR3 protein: CASSPHSYEQYF
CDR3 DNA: TGTGCCAGCAGCCCACATTCCTACGAGCAGTACTTC

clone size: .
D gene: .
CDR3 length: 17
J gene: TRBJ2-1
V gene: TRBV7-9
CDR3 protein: CASSLVIRFREHNEQFF
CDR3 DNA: TGTGCCAGCAGCTTAGTAATCAGATTCCGGGAGCACAATGAGCAGTTCTTC

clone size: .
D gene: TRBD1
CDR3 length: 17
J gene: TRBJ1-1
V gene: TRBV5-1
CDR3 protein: CASSLALRKGANTEAFF
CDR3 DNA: TGCGCCAGCAGCTTGGCCTTAAGAAAGGGGGCGAACACTGAAGCTTTCTTT

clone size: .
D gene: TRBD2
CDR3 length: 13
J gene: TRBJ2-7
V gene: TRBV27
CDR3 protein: CASSPLAVDEQYF
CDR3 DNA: TGTGCCAGCAGTCCTCTAGCGGTCGACGAGCAGTACTTC

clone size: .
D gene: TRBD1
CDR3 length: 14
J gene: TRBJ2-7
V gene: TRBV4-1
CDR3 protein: CASSPGQGAYEQYF
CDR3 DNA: TGCGCCAGCAGCCCCGGACAGGGTGCCTACGAGCAGTACTTC

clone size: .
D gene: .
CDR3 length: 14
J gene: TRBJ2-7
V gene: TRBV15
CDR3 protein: CATSGLRSRGEQYF
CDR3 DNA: TGTGCCACCAGCGGTCTTAGATCCAGGGGCGAGCAGTACTTC